Following are 4 T cell receptor beta chains from one sample sequenced in a study of CD8 T cells in Susac syndrome (dated by TCRdb to about 2019). The library came from the immunoSEQ multiplex PCR assay. RNA was extracted with the RNeasy kit and about 0.5 to 1 ug was reverse transcribed using random hexamers. TCRdb reran the public reads through fastp at Q25 and MiXCR, keeping productive beta chains. CDR3 protein sequences are deduplicated, and each keeps its most common genes and DNA. The sample data list hundreds of thousands of distinct CDR3 sequences, and about 88% of these were observed just once. The top ten hold approximately 0.2% of the sample. Material for sequencing was CD8+ T cells from PBMCs. The source of these receptors is a human donor with multiple sclerosis.

V usage is TRBV29-1 and J usage is TRBJ2-2, with D hard to call. The V and J ends lost 6 bases and 0 bases respectively, with 11 bases between them. Looked up from germline, CDR1 is SQVTM and CDR2 is ANQGSEA. The CDR3 covers 14 residues. The CDR3 loop reads CSVPIGPNTGELFF. The CDR3 DNA is TGCAGCGTCCCTATCGGGCCGAACACCGGGGAGCTGTTTTTT.

The rearrangement uses TRBV14 and TRBJ2-4, with D maybe TRBD1 (5 bases). The CDR3 is 20 amino acids. Per the germline V gene, CDR1 is SGHDN and CDR2 is FVKESK. Trimming took off 7 bases at V and 0 bases at J, with 28 bases between the two ends. The CDR3: CASTPRGFERRFLAKNIQYF. The CDR3 nucleotides are TGTGCCAGCACCCCAAGGGGTTTCGAACGGCGCTTCCTAGCCAAAAACATTCAGTACTTC.

The rearrangement joins TRBV7-8 to TRBJ2-7, with D tentatively TRBD1 (5 bases). Germline CDR1 is SGHVS and CDR2 is FQNEAQ. V was clipped by 2 bases and J by 0 bases, with 11 bases between them. The CDR3 runs 15 residues. CDR3 DNA sequence: TGTGCCAGCAGCTTATGGCAGGGTCCCTCCTACGAGCAGTACTTC. As protein: CASSLWQGPSYEQYF.

The chain carries TRBV5-1 and TRBJ1-2, with D maybe TRBD1 (5 bases). Germline CDR1 and CDR2: SGHRS and YFSETQ. The length of the CDR3 is 17 residues. The V end lost 4 bases, the J end lost 1 base, and 20 bases lay between the germline ends. CDR3 bases: TGCGCCAGCAGCGAAGGGGACGTTTTCTCCCTTAACTATGGCTACACCTTC. This gives the protein CASSEGDVFSLNYGYTF.